This T cell receptor beta chain was recorded in a study of T cells in Graves' hyperthyroidism and ophthalmopathy. In this sample, this clonotype turned up many times. Amplified TCR beta CDR3 regions came from RNA transcripts. The HTBI primer set was used in a first-round RT-PCR of the TCR CDR3. TCRdb re-derived calls from the multiplex PCR reads in MiXCR, one entry per CDR3 protein. The sample yields hundreds of thousands of distinct CDR3 sequences, 22% seen once. The source material was blood. The sequence was collected from a woman in her 70s with Graves' ophthalmopathy.

The CDR3 region has the DNA TGTGCCAGCAGTAGGGATTCTGGGGCCAACGTCCTGACTTTC. Amino acids: CASSRDSGANVLTF. The chain combines TRBV2 with TRBJ2-6; no clear D gene. The germline gives CDR1 SNHLY, CDR2 FYNNEI. The CDR3 consists of 14 residues. Between the trimmed V and J ends, which lost 5 bases and 1 base, there was a span of 6 bases.